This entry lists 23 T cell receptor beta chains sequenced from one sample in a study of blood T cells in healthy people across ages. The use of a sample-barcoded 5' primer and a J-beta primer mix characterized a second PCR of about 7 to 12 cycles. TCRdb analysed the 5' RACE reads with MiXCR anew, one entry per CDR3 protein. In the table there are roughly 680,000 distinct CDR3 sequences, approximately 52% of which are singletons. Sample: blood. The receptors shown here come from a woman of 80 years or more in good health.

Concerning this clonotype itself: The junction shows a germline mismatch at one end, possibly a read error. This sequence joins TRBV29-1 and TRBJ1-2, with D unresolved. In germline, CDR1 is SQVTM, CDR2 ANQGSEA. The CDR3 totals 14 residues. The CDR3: CSVETPWIGYSYTF. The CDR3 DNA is TGCAGCGTTGAAACGCCCTGGATAGGCTATAGCTACACCTTC.

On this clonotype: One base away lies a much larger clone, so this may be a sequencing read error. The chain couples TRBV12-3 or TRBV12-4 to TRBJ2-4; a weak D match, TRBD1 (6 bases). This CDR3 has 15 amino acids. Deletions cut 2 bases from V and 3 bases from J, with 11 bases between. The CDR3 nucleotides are TGTGCCAGCAGTTTAAACAGGGTGGGCAAAAACATTCAGTACTTC. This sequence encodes CASSLNRVGKNIQYF.

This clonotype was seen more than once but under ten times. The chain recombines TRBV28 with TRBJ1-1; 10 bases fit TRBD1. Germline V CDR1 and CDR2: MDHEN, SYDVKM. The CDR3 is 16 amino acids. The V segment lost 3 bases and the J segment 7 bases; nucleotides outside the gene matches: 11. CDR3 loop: CASSFRDRGLTGEAFF. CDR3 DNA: TGTGCCAGCAGTTTCCGGGACAGGGGTTTAACGGGTGAAGCTTTCTTT.

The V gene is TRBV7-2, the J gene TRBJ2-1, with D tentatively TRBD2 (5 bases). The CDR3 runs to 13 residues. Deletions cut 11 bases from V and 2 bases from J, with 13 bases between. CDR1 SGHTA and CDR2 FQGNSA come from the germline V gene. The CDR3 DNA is TGTGCCGGAGGAGCAGGCCCCTACAATGAGCAGTTCTTC. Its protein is CAGGAGPYNEQFF.

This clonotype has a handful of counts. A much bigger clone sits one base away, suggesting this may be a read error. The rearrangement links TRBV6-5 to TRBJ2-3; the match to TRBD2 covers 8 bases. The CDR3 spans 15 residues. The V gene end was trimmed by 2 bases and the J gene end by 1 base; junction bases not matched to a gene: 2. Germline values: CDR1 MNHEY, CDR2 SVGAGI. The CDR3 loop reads CASSYGRGGTDTQYF. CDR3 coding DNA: TGTGCCAGCAGTTACGGGCGGGGGGGCACAGATACGCAGTATTTT.

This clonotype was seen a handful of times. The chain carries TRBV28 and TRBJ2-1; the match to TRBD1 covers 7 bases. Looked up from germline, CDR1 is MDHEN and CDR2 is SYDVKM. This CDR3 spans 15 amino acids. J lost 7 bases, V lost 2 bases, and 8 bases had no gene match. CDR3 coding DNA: TGTGCCAGCAGTTTAAGACAGGGAGTAAGGAATGAGCAGTTCTTC. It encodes CASSLRQGVRNEQFF.

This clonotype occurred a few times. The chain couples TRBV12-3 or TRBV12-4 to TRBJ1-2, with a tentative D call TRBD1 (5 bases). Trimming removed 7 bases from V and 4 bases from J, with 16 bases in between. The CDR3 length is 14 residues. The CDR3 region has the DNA TGTGCCAGCACCCGGGACGGGAGTGTCTATGGCTACACCTTC. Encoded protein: CASTRDGSVYGYTF.

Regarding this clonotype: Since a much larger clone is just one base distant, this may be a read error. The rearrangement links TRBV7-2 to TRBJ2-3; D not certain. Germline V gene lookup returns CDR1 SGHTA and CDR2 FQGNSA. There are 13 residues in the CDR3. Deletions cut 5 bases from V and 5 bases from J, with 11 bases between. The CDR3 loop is CASSAQGRDTQYF. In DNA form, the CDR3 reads TGTGCCAGCAGCGCCCAAGGAAGAGATACGCAGTATTTT.

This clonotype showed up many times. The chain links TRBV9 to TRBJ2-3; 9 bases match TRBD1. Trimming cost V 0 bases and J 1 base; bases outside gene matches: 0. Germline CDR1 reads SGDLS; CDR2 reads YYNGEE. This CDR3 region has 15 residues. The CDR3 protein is CASSVGTGGTDTQYF. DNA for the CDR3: TGTGCCAGCAGCGTAGGGACAGGGGGCACAGATACGCAGTATTTT.

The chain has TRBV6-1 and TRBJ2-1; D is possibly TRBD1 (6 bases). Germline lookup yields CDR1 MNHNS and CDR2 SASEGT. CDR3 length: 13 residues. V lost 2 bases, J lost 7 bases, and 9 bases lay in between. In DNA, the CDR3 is TGTGCCAGCAGTGAACTACAGGGTAATGAGCAGTTCTTC. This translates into CASSELQGNEQFF.

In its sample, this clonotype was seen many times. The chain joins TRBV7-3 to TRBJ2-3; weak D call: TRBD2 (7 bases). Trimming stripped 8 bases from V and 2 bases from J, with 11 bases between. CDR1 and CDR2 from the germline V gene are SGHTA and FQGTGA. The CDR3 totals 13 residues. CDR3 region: CASGEGHTDTQYF. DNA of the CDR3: TGTGCCAGCGGGGAGGGACACACAGATACGCAGTATTTT.

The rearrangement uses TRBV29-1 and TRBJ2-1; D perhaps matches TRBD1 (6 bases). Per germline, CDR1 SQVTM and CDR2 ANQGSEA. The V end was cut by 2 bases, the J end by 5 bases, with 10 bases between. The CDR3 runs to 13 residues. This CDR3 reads CSVEQGHDNEQFF. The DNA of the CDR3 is TGCAGCGTTGAACAGGGGCACGACAATGAGCAGTTCTTC.

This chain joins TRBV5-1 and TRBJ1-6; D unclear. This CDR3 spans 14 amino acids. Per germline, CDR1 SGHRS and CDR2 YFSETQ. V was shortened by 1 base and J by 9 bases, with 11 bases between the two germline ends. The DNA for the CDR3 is TGCGCCAGCAGCTTGCGCACAGCAGGTTCACCCCTCCACTTT. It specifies CASSLRTAGSPLHF.

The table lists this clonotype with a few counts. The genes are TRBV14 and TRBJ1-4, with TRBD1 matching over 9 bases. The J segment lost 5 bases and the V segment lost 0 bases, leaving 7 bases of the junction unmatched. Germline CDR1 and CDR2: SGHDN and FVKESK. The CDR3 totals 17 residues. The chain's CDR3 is CASSQDHIGQGNEKLFF. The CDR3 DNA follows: TGTGCCAGCAGCCAAGATCATATTGGACAGGGGAATGAAAAACTGTTTTTT.

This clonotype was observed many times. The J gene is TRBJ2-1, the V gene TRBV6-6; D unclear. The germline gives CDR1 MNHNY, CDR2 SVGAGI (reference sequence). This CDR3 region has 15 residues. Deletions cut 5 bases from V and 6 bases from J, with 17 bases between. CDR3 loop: CASSTAAARGNEQFF. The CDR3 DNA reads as TGTGCCAGCAGTACCGCGGCGGCTAGAGGCAATGAGCAGTTCTTC.

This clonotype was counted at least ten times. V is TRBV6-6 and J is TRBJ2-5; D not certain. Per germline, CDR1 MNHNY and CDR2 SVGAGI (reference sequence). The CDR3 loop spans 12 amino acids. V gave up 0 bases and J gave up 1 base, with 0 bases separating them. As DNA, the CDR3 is TGTGCCAGCAGTTACTCCCAAGAGACCCAGTACTTC. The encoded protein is CASSYSQETQYF.

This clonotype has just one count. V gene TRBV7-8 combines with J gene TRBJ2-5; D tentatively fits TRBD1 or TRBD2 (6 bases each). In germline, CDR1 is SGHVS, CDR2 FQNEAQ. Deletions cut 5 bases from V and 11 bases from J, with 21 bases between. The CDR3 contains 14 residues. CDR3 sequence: CASSPLGGRNEQYF. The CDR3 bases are TGTGCCAGCAGCCCCCTTGGGGGGCGCAATGAGCAGTACTTC.

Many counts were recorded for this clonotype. CDR3 DNA: TGCATCCCCCCGTTGCATGGGGGTTCGAACACTGAAGCTTTCTTT. Translated: CIPPLHGGSNTEAFF. The genes are TRBV20-1 and TRBJ1-1; D is perhaps TRBD1 (5 bases). Germline V gives CDR1 DFQATT, CDR2 SNEGSKA (reference sequence). The CDR3 contains 15 residues.

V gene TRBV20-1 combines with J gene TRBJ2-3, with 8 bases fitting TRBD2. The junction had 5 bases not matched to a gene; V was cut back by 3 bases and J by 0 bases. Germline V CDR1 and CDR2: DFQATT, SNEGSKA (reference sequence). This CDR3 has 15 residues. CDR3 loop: CSASTSGSSTDTQYF. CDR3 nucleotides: TGCAGTGCTAGTACTAGCGGTTCTAGCACAGATACGCAGTATTTT.

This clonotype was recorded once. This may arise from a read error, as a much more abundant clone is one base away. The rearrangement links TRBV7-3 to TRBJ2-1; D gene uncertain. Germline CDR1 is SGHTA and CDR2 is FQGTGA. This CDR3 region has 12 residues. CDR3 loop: CAGSLGPNEQFF. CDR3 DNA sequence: TGTGCCGGCAGCTTAGGCCCCAATGAGCAGTTCTTC. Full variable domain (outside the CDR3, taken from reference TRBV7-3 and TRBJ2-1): GAGVSQTPSNKVTEKGKYVELRCDPISGHTALYWYRQSLGQGPEFLIYFQGTGAADDSGLPNDRFFAVRPEGSVSTLKIQRTERGDSAVYLCAGSLGPNEQFFGPGTRLTVL.

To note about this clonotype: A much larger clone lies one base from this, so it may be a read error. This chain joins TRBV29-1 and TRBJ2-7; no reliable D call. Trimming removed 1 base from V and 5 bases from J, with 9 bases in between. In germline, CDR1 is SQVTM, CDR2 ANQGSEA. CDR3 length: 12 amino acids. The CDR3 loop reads CSVEGGPDEQYF. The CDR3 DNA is TGCAGCGTTGAAGGCGGCCCCGACGAGCAGTACTTC.

CDR3 DNA sequence: TGCGCCAGCAGCTTGGTCGGAGGGGGAATCGGGGAGCTGTTTTTT. It specifies CASSLVGGGIGELFF. The V call is TRBV5-1, the J call TRBJ2-2, with D tentatively TRBD1 or TRBD2 (6 bases each). CDR3 length: 15 residues. Germline lookup yields CDR1 SGHRS and CDR2 YFSETQ. The ends were cut back, 0 bases at V and 7 bases at J, with 13 bases in the middle.

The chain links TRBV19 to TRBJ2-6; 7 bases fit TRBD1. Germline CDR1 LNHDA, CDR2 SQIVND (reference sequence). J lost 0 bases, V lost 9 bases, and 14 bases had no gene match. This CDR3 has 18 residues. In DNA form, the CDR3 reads TGTGCCAGCCGACGACCGGGACAGTTGTTCTCTGGGGCCAACGTCCTGACTTTC. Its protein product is CASRRPGQLFSGANVLTF.